Described below is a single TCR beta chain sequence and its context. It has no known antigen specificity. Per-base qualities were not stored, and no clone one base away is much larger. The library was built by means of the immunoSEQ multiplex PCR assay. What TCRdb holds here is the immuneACCESS table cut down to in-frame rearrangements. Part of the clones is not present; checked against another copy, under half of the missing clones reflect an unresolved V gene, and the others are unexplained. This sample comprises some 26,000 clones, 83% of them detected only once. The ten largest clones take up 20% of the sample. These data are taken from a study of PD-1 blockade in mismatch repair-deficient tumors (dated by TCRdb to the late 2010s). For the study in its entirety: Between late 2013 and late 2016, fewer than 90 consecutive patients with about a dozen mismatch repair-deficient cancer types, all previously treated and progressing, were enrolled in the trial. Tumor-associated T cell clones were tracked in the peripheral blood of patients responding to PD-1 blockade by deep sequencing of TCR CDR3 regions. Study-level results and caveats: Rapid expansion after pembrolizumab followed by contraction, generally before radiologic responses, was shown by tumor-resident clones, which were often undetectable in blood before treatment.

Explained via the paper, the time point label denotes: peripheral blood 12 weeks after first pembrolizumab dose. Mismatch repair deficiency was established in every enrolled patient by polymerase chain reaction or immunohistochemistry. TCR sequencing was carried out for three patients who responded to pembrolizumab therapy. In the phase II trial, pembrolizumab PD-1 blockade was tested prospectively in advanced mismatch repair-deficient cancers, no matter which tissue of origin the cancers came from. Peripheral blood T cell samples were collected serially, before PD-1 blockade began and at several time points afterward. Blood sampling times were expressed in weeks after the first pembrolizumab dose. Including cysteine and phenylalanine, the CDR3 has 16 amino acids. Only the CDR3 region is kept as DNA, spanning 48 bases read in frame from base 1. The germline V gene (reference sequence) yields SEHNR for CDR1 and FQNEAQ for CDR2. Unmatched junction bases come to 2, with V trimmed by 4 bases and J by 0 bases.

This chain joins TRBV7-9 to TRBJ2-3; 12 bases in the middle match TRBD2. The receptor's source is an adult with mismatch repair-deficient cancer. This sample comprised peripheral blood, obtained 12 weeks after starting pembrolizumab. The CDR3 region reads CASSSGLAGSTDTQYF. DNA sequence: TGTGCCAGCAGCTCCGGACTAGCGGGGAGCACAGATACGCAGTATTTT. Outside the CDR3, residues come from the reference TRBV7-9 and TRBJ2-3 proteins, so the full variable domain is: DTGVSQNPRHKITKRGQNVTFRCDPISEHNRLYWYRQTLGQGPEFLTYFQNEAQLEKSRLLSDRFSAERPKGSFSTLEIQRTEQGDSAMYLCASSSGLAGSTDTQYFGPGTRLTVL.